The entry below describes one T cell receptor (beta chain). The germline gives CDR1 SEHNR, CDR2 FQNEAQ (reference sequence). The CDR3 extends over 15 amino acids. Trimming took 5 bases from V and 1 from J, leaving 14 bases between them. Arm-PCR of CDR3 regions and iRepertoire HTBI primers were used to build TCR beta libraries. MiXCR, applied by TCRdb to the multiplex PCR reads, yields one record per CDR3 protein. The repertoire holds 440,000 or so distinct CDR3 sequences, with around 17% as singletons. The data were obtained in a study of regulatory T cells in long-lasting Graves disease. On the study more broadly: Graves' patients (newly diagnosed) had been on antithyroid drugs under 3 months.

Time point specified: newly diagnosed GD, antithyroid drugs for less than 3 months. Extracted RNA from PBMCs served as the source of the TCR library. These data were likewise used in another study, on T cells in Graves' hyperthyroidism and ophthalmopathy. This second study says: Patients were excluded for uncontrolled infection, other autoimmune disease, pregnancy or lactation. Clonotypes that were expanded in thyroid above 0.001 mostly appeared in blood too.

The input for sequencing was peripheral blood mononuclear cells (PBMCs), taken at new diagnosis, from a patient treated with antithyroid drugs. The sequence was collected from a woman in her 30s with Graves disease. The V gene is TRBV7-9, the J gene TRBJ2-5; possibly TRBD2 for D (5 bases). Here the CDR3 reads CASSVAFGLQETQYF. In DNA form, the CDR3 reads TGTGCCAGCAGCGTGGCGTTCGGACTCCAAGAGACCCAGTACTTC.